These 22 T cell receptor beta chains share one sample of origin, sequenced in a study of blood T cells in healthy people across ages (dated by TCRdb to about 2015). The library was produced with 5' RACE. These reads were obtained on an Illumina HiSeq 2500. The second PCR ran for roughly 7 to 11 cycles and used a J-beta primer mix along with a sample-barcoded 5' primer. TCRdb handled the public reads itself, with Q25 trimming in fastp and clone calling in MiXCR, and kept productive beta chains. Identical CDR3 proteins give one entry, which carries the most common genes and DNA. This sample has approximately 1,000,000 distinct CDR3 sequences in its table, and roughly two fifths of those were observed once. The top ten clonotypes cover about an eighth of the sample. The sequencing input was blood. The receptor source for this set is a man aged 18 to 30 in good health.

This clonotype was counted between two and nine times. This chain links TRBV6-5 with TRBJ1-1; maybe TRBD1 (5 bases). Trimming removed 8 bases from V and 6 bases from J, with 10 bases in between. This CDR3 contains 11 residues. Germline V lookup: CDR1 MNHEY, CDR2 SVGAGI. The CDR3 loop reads CASGRGSEAFF. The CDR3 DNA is TGTGCCAGCGGGAGGGGATCTGAAGCTTTCTTT.

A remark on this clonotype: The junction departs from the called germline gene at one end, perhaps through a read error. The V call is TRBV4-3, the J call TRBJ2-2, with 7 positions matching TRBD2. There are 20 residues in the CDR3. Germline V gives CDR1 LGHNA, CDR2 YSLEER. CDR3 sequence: CASRQDPQGEGVINTGELFF. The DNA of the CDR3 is TGCGCCAGCCGCCAAGATCCCCAAGGGGAGGGTGTCATAAACACCGGGGAGCTGTTTTTT.

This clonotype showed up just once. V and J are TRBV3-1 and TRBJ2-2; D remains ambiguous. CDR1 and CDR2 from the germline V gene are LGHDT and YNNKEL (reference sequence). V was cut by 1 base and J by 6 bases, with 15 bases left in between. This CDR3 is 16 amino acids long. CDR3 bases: TGTGCCAGCAGCCAAGGGCTAGTCCGGGCCGCCGGGGAGCTGTTTTTT. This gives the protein CASSQGLVRAAGELFF.

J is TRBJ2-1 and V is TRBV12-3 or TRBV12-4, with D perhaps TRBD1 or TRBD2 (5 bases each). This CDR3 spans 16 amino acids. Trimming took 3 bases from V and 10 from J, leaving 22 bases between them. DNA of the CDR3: TGTGCCAGCAGTTTGGGGACCCGCACTCCCAATTGCGAGCAGTTCTTC. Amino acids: CASSLGTRTPNCEQFF.

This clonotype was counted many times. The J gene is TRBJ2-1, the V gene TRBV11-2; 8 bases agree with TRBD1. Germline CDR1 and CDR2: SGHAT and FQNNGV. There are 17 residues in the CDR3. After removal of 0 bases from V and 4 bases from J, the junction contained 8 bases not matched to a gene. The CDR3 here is CASSLDNVGQGYNEQFF. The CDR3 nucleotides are TGTGCCAGCAGCTTAGATAACGTAGGACAGGGATACAATGAGCAGTTCTTC.

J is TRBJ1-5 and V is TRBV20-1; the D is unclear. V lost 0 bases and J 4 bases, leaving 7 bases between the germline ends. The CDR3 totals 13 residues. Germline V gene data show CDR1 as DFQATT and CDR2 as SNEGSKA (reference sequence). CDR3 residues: CSARDLANQPQHF. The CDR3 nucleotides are TGCAGTGCTAGAGATCTCGCTAATCAGCCCCAGCATTTT.

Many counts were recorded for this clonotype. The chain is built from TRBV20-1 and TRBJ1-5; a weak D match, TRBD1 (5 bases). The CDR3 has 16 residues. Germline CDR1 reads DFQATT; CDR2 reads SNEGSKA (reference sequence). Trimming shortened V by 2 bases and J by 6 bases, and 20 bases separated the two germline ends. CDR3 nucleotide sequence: TGCAGTGCTAGACCAGGACATCTTTCCGGAGGTCAGCCCCAGCATTTT. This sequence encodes CSARPGHLSGGQPQHF.

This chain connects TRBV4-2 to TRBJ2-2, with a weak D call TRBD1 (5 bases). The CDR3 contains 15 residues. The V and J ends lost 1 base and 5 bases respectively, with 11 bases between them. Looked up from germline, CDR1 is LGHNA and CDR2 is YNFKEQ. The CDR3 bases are TGTGCCAGCAGCCAAGTGGAAGGGGCTACCGGGGAGCTGTTTTTT. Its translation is CASSQVEGATGELFF.

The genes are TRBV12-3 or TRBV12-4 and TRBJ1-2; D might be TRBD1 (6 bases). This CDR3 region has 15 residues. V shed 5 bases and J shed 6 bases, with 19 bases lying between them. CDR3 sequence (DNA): TGTGCCAGCAGTCACCGGCCTGGAGGGGGTGATGGCTACACCTTC. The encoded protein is CASSHRPGGGDGYTF.

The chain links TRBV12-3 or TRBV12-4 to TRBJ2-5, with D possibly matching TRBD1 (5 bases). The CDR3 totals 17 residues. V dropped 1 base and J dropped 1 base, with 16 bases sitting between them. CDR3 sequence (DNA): TGTGCCAGCAGTTTAGAGGGTAGGGGCATCCCCCAAGAGACCCAGTACTTC. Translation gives CASSLEGRGIPQETQYF.

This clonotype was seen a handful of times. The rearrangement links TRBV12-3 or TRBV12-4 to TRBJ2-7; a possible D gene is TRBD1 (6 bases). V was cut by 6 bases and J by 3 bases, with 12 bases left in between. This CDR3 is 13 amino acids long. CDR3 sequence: CASRLTGNYEQYF. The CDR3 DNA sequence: TGTGCCAGCAGACTCACAGGGAACTACGAGCAGTACTTC.

The CDR3 sequence: CASSSQGLGNYGYTF. The CDR3 DNA follows: TGTGCCAGCAGCTCCCAGGGTTTGGGCAACTATGGCTACACCTTC. The rearrangement links TRBV7-2 to TRBJ1-2; D is perhaps TRBD1 (5 bases). V was pared by 4 bases and J by 2 bases, with 14 bases between. The CDR3 has 15 residues. Germline assignment: CDR1 SGHTA and CDR2 FQGNSA.

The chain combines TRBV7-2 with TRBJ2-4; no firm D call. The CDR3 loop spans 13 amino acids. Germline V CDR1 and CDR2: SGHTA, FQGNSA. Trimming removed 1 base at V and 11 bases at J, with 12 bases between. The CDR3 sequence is CASSLGPDWVQYF. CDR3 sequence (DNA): TGTGCCAGCAGCTTAGGCCCCGATTGGGTTCAGTACTTC. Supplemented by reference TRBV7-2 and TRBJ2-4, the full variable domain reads GAGVSQSPSNKVTEKGKDVELRCDPISGHTALYWYRQSLGQGLEFLIYFQGNSAPDKSGLPSDRFSAERTGGSVSTLTIQRTQQEDSAVYLCASSLGPDWVQYFGAGTRLSVL.

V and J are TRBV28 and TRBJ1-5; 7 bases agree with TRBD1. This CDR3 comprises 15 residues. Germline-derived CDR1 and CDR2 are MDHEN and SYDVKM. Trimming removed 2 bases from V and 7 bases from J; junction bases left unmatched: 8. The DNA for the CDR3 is TGTGCCAGCAGTTTACAAACAGGGGCCCACCAGCCCCAGCATTTT. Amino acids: CASSLQTGAHQPQHF.

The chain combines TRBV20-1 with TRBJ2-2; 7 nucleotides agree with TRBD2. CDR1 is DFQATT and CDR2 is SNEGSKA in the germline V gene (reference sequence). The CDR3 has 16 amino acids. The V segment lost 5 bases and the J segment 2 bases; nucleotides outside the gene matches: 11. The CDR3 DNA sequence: TGCAGTGCTCCCGGGAAGCGGGGAGCAAACACCGGGGAGCTGTTTTTT. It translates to CSAPGKRGANTGELFF.

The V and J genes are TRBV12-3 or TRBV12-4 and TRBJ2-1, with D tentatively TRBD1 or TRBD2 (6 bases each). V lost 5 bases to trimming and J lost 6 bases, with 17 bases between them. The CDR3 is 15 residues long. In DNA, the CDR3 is TGTGCCAGCAGTAACCGGGGGCACCCAGGCAATGAGCAGTTCTTC. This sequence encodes CASSNRGHPGNEQFF.

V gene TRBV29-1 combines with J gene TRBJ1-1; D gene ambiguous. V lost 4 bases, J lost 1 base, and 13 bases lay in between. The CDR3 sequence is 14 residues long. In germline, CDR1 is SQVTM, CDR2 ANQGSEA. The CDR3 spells CSVASKLSNTEAFF. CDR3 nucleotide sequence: TGCAGCGTTGCCAGTAAACTATCGAACACTGAAGCTTTCTTT.

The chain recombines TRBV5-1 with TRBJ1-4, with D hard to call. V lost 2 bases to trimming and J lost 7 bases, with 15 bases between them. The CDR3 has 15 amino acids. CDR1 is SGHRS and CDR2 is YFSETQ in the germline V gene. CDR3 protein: CASSFGNEASEKLFF. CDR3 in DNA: TGCGCCAGCAGCTTCGGGAATGAAGCCAGTGAAAAACTGTTTTTT.

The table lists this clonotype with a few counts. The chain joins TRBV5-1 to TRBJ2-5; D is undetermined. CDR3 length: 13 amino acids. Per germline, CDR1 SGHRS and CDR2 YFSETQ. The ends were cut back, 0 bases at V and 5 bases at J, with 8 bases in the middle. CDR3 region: CASSLDAAETQYF. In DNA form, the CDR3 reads TGCGCCAGCAGCTTGGACGCTGCGGAGACCCAGTACTTC.

This chain's CDR3 is CASSELRGQGAGNSPLHF. The CDR3, as DNA: TGTGCCAGCAGTGAATTGAGAGGGCAGGGGGCAGGTAATTCACCCCTCCACTTT. The V and J genes are TRBV25-1 and TRBJ1-6; TRBD1 agrees at 8 bases. Germline V gene sequence: CDR1 MGHDK, CDR2 SYGVNS. The CDR3 contains 18 residues. J lost 6 bases, V lost 1 base, and 11 bases had no gene match.

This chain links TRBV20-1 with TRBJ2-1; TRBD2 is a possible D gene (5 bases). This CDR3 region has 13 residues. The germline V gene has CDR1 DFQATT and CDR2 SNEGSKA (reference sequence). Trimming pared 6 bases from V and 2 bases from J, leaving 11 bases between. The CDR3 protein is CSAPQRTYNEQFF. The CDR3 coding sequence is TGCAGTGCCCCTCAGCGGACCTACAATGAGCAGTTCTTC.

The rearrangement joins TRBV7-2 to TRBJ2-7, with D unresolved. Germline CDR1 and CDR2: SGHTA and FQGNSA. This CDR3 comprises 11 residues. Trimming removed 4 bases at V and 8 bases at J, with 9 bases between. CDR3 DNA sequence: TGTGCCAGCAGCTCCCGGTGGCAGCAGTACTTC. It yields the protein CASSSRWQQYF.